The rows below give T cell receptor beta chains drawn from one sample of a study of blood T cells in healthy people across ages. From the 5' RACE reads, TCRdb called clonotypes with MiXCR, one entry per CDR3 protein. The sample yields 750,000 to 1,000,000 distinct CDR3 sequences, roughly 29% seen once. This sample was also put to use in a study of T cells of mothers and their children.

The sample taken for sequencing was blood. These receptor sequences come from a woman aged 40-49 years in good health. Each CDR3 is given with its conserved first and last residue. D genes are given only for firm matches. For some rows the clone size is stated as once, few or many, or as a class when expanded; others skip it.

j_gene: TRBJ2-1; abundance: few; d_gene: TRBD2; v_gene: TRBV7-2; CDR3nt: TGTGCCAGCAGCCTTATACGGGGGGGCCTCAATGAGCAGTTCTTC; CDR3aa: CASSLIRGGLNEQFF
j_gene: TRBJ1-2; abundance: -; d_gene: -; v_gene: TRBV4-3; CDR3nt: TGCGCCAGCAGCCAAGCCCTCCCAGGGAACTATGGCTACACCTTC; CDR3aa: CASSQALPGNYGYTF
j_gene: TRBJ1-5; abundance: many; d_gene: -; v_gene: TRBV6-6; CDR3nt: TGTGCCAGCAACATCGGGACGGTCAATCAGCCCCAGCATTTT; CDR3aa: CASNIGTVNQPQHF
j_gene: TRBJ2-7; abundance: -; d_gene: TRBD2; v_gene: TRBV12-3/TRBV12-4; CDR3nt: TGTGCCAGCAGTTTCGGGGGGGGCAACTACAATGAGCAGTACTTC; CDR3aa: CASSFGGGNYNEQYF
j_gene: TRBJ1-1; abundance: few; d_gene: TRBD1; v_gene: TRBV29-1; CDR3nt: TGCAGCGGGGAACAGGGGAGGACTGAAGCTTTCTTT; CDR3aa: CSGEQGRTEAFF
j_gene: TRBJ2-7; abundance: many; d_gene: -; v_gene: TRBV3-1; CDR3nt: TGTGCCAGCAGCCTAAGCGAAGCCTACGAGCAGTACTTC; CDR3aa: CASSLSEAYEQYF
j_gene: TRBJ1-2; abundance: few; d_gene: TRBD1; v_gene: TRBV7-2; CDR3nt: TGTGCCAGCAGCTTAGACAGGGGGCCTTTAGGCTACACCTTC; CDR3aa: CASSLDRGPLGYTF
j_gene: TRBJ2-5; abundance: many; d_gene: TRBD2; v_gene: TRBV20-1; CDR3nt: TGCAGTGCTGCGGTAGCGGGGGCCTCGGGGGAGACCCAGTACTTC; CDR3aa: CSAAVAGASGETQYF
j_gene: TRBJ1-3; abundance: -; d_gene: -; v_gene: TRBV20-1; CDR3nt: TGCAGTGCTTTCAGGACTGGCGGGAACACCATATATTTT; CDR3aa: CSAFRTGGNTIYF
j_gene: TRBJ1-4; abundance: few; d_gene: -; v_gene: TRBV10-3; CDR3nt: TGTGCCATCAGTGAATCGACGGGAACCGGTCGGGAACTGTTTTTT; CDR3aa: CAISESTGTGRELFF
j_gene: TRBJ1-2; abundance: -; d_gene: -; v_gene: TRBV9; CDR3nt: TGTGCCAGCAGCCCGGCCCCAGGCAGGGCCTATGGCTACACCTTC; CDR3aa: CASSPAPGRAYGYTF
j_gene: TRBJ2-1; abundance: -; d_gene: TRBD2; v_gene: TRBV4-1; CDR3nt: TGCGCCAGCAGCCAACTAGCGGGGGGGCCTTGGTTCTTC; CDR3aa: CASSQLAGGPWFF
j_gene: TRBJ2-1; abundance: -; d_gene: -; v_gene: TRBV9; CDR3nt: TGTGCCAGCAGCGTACGGTCAGGGGCAACTGAGCAGTTCTTC; CDR3aa: CASSVRSGATEQFF
j_gene: TRBJ1-1; abundance: -; d_gene: -; v_gene: TRBV2; CDR3nt: TGTGCCAGCAGTTCACTCGAGAACACTGAAGCTTTCTTT; CDR3aa: CASSSLENTEAFF
j_gene: TRBJ2-1; abundance: many; d_gene: -; v_gene: TRBV29-1; CDR3nt: TGCAGCGTTGCGGAGAGGTCGACAGCGTCGTACAATGAGCAGTTCTTC; CDR3aa: CSVAERSTASYNEQFF
j_gene: TRBJ2-3; abundance: few; d_gene: TRBD2; v_gene: TRBV7-6; CDR3nt: TGTGCCAGCAGCCCCGCGGGGGGCTCCACAGATACGCAGTATTTT; CDR3aa: CASSPAGGSTDTQYF
j_gene: TRBJ2-7; abundance: -; d_gene: TRBD1; v_gene: TRBV20-1; CDR3nt: TGCAGTGCCTCCCTAGGGGACAGGCCGTACGAGCAGTACTTC; CDR3aa: CSASLGDRPYEQYF
j_gene: TRBJ2-7; abundance: few; d_gene: TRBD2; v_gene: TRBV28; CDR3nt: TGTGCCAGCAGTTTGAATCTAGCGGGGGGCCCTTACGAGCAGTACTTC; CDR3aa: CASSLNLAGGPYEQYF
j_gene: TRBJ1-2; abundance: -; d_gene: -; v_gene: TRBV28; CDR3nt: TGTGCCAGCAGTGGGGGGAGGATGGGTGACTATGGCTACACCTTC; CDR3aa: CASSGGRMGDYGYTF
j_gene: TRBJ1-6; abundance: -; d_gene: -; v_gene: TRBV12-3/TRBV12-4; CDR3nt: TGTGCCAGCAGTGCCCCGAGATCCCGGGCGAATAATTCACCCCTCCACTTT; CDR3aa: CASSAPRSRANNSPLHF
j_gene: TRBJ2-7; abundance: many; d_gene: -; v_gene: TRBV28; CDR3nt: TGTGCCAGCAGCCCCTTTTGGCGGCTAACCTACGAGCAGTACTTC; CDR3aa: CASSPFWRLTYEQYF
j_gene: TRBJ2-1; abundance: -; d_gene: -; v_gene: TRBV7-2; CDR3nt: TGTGCCAGCAGCTCAGGGGCCTATTACTCCTACAATGAGCAGTTCTTC; CDR3aa: CASSSGAYYSYNEQFF
j_gene: TRBJ1-2; abundance: many; d_gene: -; v_gene: TRBV6-5; CDR3nt: TGTGCCAGCAGTTATGGGCAGGCAACATATGGCTACACCTTC; CDR3aa: CASSYGQATYGYTF
j_gene: TRBJ2-3; abundance: few; d_gene: -; v_gene: TRBV3-1; CDR3nt: TGTGCCAGCAGCCAGGCCGGAGGAGGGGGGGCCGGAGGTACGCAGTATTTT; CDR3aa: CASSQAGGGGAGGTQYF
j_gene: TRBJ1-1; abundance: few; d_gene: -; v_gene: TRBV28; CDR3nt: TGTGCCAGCAGTTTTCGGGGCTTGAGGGGGAACACTGAAGCTTTCTTT; CDR3aa: CASSFRGLRGNTEAFF
j_gene: TRBJ2-1; abundance: -; d_gene: -; v_gene: TRBV5-4; CDR3nt: TGTGCCAGCACCTTGTTCGGACACAACTACAATGAGCAGTTCTTC; CDR3aa: CASTLFGHNYNEQFF
j_gene: TRBJ1-1; abundance: few; d_gene: TRBD1; v_gene: TRBV6-5; CDR3nt: TGTGCCAGCAACCAGGAAGGGGGCTTCTCGAGGGCTTTCTTT; CDR3aa: CASNQEGGFSRAFF
j_gene: TRBJ1-4; abundance: -; d_gene: TRBD1; v_gene: TRBV24-1; CDR3nt: TGTGCCACCAGTGATCCCGGGACAGGGGATGAAAAACTGTTTTTT; CDR3aa: CATSDPGTGDEKLFF
j_gene: TRBJ2-7; abundance: -; d_gene: -; v_gene: TRBV12-3/TRBV12-4; CDR3nt: TGTGCCAGCAGTCCCGGCGGCAGCGAGCAGTACTTC; CDR3aa: CASSPGGSEQYF
j_gene: TRBJ2-3; abundance: many; d_gene: TRBD2; v_gene: TRBV11-2; CDR3nt: TGTGCCAGCAGCCTTAGCGGGGGTGGAGATACGCAGTATTTT; CDR3aa: CASSLSGGGDTQYF
j_gene: TRBJ1-5; abundance: few; d_gene: -; v_gene: TRBV7-2; CDR3nt: TGTGCCAGCAGCTTAGGGGGTGCAGGGCGCGATCAGCCCCAGCATTTT; CDR3aa: CASSLGGAGRDQPQHF
j_gene: TRBJ2-7; abundance: few; d_gene: -; v_gene: TRBV25-1; CDR3nt: TGTGCCAGCAGTAGGGACGTCGGCGAGCAGTACTTC; CDR3aa: CASSRDVGEQYF
j_gene: TRBJ2-5; abundance: -; d_gene: -; v_gene: TRBV20-1; CDR3nt: TGCAGTGCGACGACAGGACATAGTACTAAAAGGGAGCAGTACTTC; CDR3aa: CSATTGHSTKREQYF
j_gene: TRBJ1-2; abundance: few; d_gene: -; v_gene: TRBV6-5; CDR3nt: TGTGCCAGCAGGCCCCGGGTAGCGGAAAGTGGCTACACCTTC; CDR3aa: CASRPRVAESGYTF
j_gene: TRBJ1-1; abundance: -; d_gene: -; v_gene: TRBV7-9; CDR3nt: TGTGCCAGCAGCTTCCCGGAGATGAACACTGAAGCTTTCTTT; CDR3aa: CASSFPEMNTEAFF
j_gene: TRBJ1-2; abundance: few; d_gene: -; v_gene: TRBV28; CDR3nt: TGTGCCAGCAGTTTGGGTGGGACACCTAGGAATGGCTACACCTTC; CDR3aa: CASSLGGTPRNGYTF
j_gene: TRBJ1-5; abundance: -; d_gene: -; v_gene: TRBV28; CDR3nt: TGTGCCAGCAGCCGGGACACCCGCAATCAGCCCCAGCATTTT; CDR3aa: CASSRDTRNQPQHF
j_gene: TRBJ2-3; abundance: -; d_gene: TRBD1; v_gene: TRBV5-1; CDR3nt: TGCGCCAGCAGCCAGACAGGGGTTCTCACAGATACGCAGTATTTT; CDR3aa: CASSQTGVLTDTQYF
j_gene: TRBJ1-6; abundance: -; d_gene: TRBD1; v_gene: TRBV7-2; CDR3nt: TGTGCCAGCAGCCCCACAGGGGAATATAATTCACCCCTCCACTTT; CDR3aa: CASSPTGEYNSPLHF